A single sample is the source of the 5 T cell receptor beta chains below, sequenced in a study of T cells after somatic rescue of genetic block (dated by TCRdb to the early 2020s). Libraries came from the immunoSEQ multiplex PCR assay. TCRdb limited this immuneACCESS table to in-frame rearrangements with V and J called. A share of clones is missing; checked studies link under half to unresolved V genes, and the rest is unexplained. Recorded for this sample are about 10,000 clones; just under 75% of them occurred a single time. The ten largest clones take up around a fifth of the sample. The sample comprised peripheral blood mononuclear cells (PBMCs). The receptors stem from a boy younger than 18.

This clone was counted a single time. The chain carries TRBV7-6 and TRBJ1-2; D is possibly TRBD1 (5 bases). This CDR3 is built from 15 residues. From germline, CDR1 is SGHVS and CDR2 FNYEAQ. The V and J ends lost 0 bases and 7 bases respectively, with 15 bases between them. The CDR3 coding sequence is TGTGCCAGCAGCTTAGCGTCGGGGCCGACTCTTGGCTACACCTTC. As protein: CASSLASGPTLGYTF.

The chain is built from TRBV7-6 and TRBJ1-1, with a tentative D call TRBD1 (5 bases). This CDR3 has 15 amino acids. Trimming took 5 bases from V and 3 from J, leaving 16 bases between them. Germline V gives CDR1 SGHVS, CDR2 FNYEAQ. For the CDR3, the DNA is TGTGCCAGCAGCCAGACTAAGGGGAAGGACACTGAAGCTTTCTTT. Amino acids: CASSQTKGKDTEAFF. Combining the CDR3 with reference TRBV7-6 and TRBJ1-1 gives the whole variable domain GAGVSQSPRYKVTKRGQDVALRCDPISGHVSLYWYRQALGQGPEFLTYFNYEAQQDKSGLPNDRFSAERPEGSISTLTIQRTEQRDSAMYRCASSQTKGKDTEAFFGQGTRLTVV.

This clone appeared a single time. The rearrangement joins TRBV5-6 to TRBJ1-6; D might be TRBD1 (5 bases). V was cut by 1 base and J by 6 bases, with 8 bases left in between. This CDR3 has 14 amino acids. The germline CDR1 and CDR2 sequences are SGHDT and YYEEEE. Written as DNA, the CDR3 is TGTGCCAGCAGCTTGAGAGGGGCTAATTCACCCCTCCACTTT. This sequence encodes CASSLRGANSPLHF.

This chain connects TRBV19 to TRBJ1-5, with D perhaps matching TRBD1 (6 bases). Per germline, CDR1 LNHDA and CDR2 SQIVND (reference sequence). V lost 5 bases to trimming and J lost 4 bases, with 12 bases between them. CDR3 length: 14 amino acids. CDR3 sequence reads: CASSPNTGNQPQHF. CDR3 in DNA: TGTGCCAGTAGTCCAAACACAGGGAATCAGCCCCAGCATTTT.

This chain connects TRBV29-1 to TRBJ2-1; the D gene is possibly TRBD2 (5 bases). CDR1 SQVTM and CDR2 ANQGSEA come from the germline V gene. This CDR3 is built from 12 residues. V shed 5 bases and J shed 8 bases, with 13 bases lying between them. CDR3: CSVPGSIYEQFF. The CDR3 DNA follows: TGCAGCGTTCCGGGGTCCATCTATGAGCAGTTCTTC.